This T cell receptor (beta chain) was profiled in a study of cytomegalovirus exposure and HLA in healthy donors. Remarks on this clone: The antigen is unknown.

The PCR contained 60 Vbeta and 13 Jbeta primers. Profiling relied on immunoSEQ multiplex PCR, and the TCRdb table lists in-frame clones only, not all of them. This sample has approximately 40,000 clones; about nine tenths occur once, and the top ten carry roughly an eighth. J was trimmed by 6 bases and V by 0 bases; bases with no gene match: 4. The CDR3 runs to 15 residues. Per the germline V gene, CDR1 is LGHNA and CDR2 is YNFKEQ. General study points: The number of N-insertions in an Asian-associated ancestry cluster was reportedly below the approximately 700-donor mean in a later analysis. HLA alleles showed associations with 15,000 to 20,000 TCR beta sequences in a later analysis, at a 0.05 false discovery rate.

Sequenced input: PBMCs. The receptor was derived from a woman aged 40 to 50 in good health and CMV-seropositive. The chain has TRBV4-2 and TRBJ2-3; 9 positions match TRBD2. CDR3: CASSQDRGGADTQYF. The CDR3 nucleotides read TGTGCCAGCAGCCAAGATCGCGGGGGGGCCGATACGCAGTATTTT.